The 15 T cell receptor beta chains given below trace back to one sample, sequenced in a study of blood T cells in healthy people across ages. Sample-barcoded 5' priming and a J-beta primer mix drove a second PCR of about 6 to 12 cycles. Each CDR3 protein is one row after TCRdb ran MiXCR on the 5' RACE reads. The sample carries over 600,000 distinct CDR3 sequences, around 50% recorded once. The sequenced sample consisted of blood. All receptors derive from a man aged 40-49 years in good health.

This clonotype has just a few counts. The chain uses TRBV7-7 and TRBJ2-7; perhaps TRBD2 as D (5 bases). V dropped 5 bases and J dropped 3 bases, with 11 bases sitting between them. The CDR3 extends over 13 amino acids. Germline V gene lookup returns CDR1 SSHAT and CDR2 FNYEAQ (reference sequence). The CDR3 loop is CASSTSRGYEQYF. The CDR3 DNA follows: TGTGCCAGCAGCACCTCCCGGGGCTACGAGCAGTACTTC.

The chain employs TRBV6-1 and TRBJ2-3; 10 nucleotides align to TRBD2. Germline V lookup: CDR1 MNHNS, CDR2 SASEGT. With V trimmed by 8 bases and J by 2 bases, 4 bases remained unmatched. The CDR3 is 14 amino acids. CDR3 DNA: TGTGCCAGCCTAGCGGGAGTTAACACAGATACGCAGTATTTT. Its translation: CASLAGVNTDTQYF.

This clonotype was recorded only once. The gene calls are TRBV20-1 and TRBJ2-2; D may be TRBD2 (6 bases). The CDR3 is 15 residues long. The V end lost 3 bases, the J end lost 3 bases, and 14 bases lay between the germline ends. Germline V CDR1 and CDR2: DFQATT, SNEGSKA (reference sequence). The CDR3 reads CSARPARGDTGELFF. The DNA of the CDR3 is TGCAGTGCTAGGCCGGCGCGGGGCGACACCGGGGAGCTGTTTTTT.

The J gene is TRBJ2-3, the V gene TRBV10-3; D may be TRBD1 (6 bases). CDR1 is ENHRY, CDR2 SYGVKD, per germline. The CDR3 runs to 15 residues. V shed 7 bases and J shed 2 bases, with 16 bases lying between them. The CDR3 loop is CAITAGTRDTDTQYF. CDR3 in DNA: TGTGCCATCACCGCCGGGACACGGGACACAGATACGCAGTATTTT.

The J gene is TRBJ2-7, the V gene TRBV12-3 or TRBV12-4; the match to TRBD1 covers 8 bases. The DNA end lines up better with TRBJ2-5; the J call may be wrong. The CDR3 has 14 amino acids. CDR3 loop: CASSRTGQGETQYF. CDR3 nucleotides: TGTGCCAGCAGCCGCACCGGACAGGGCGAGACCCAGTACTTC.

A few counts support this clonotype. The chain employs TRBV4-1 and TRBJ1-4; D unresolved. The CDR3 covers 17 residues. CDR1 and CDR2 (germline): MGHRA, YSYEKL. Trimming pared 2 bases from V and 7 bases from J, leaving 20 bases between. The CDR3 nucleotides read TGCGCCAGCAGCCAACGGGCCCCAGCAGGCCTTGGTGAAAAACTGTTTTTT. Translation: CASSQRAPAGLGEKLFF.

This clonotype was seen ten or more times. This rearrangement joins TRBV10-3 to TRBJ1-2; no clear D. Between the trimmed V and J ends, which lost 11 bases and 6 bases, there was a span of 19 bases. CDR3 length equals 13 residues. From germline, CDR1 is ENHRY and CDR2 SYGVKD. The CDR3 DNA reads as TGTGCCTCGCGAGGTGACCGAAAAGATGGCTACACCTTC. This encodes CASRGDRKDGYTF.

V and J are TRBV20-1 and TRBJ1-1; D gene uncertain. V was clipped by 3 bases and J by 0 bases, with 8 bases between them. The CDR3 is 13 residues long. Germline CDR1 DFQATT, CDR2 SNEGSKA (reference sequence). CDR3 in DNA: TGCAGTGCTAGTGGGCAGCTGAACACTGAAGCTTTCTTT. Its translation: CSASGQLNTEAFF.

The chain combines TRBV28 with TRBJ1-6; no firm D call. V was trimmed by 10 bases and J by 7 bases, leaving 14 bases between them. The CDR3 is made up of 13 amino acids. Germline CDR1 reads MDHEN; CDR2 reads SYDVKM. Here the CDR3 reads CATWGQPNSPLHF. CDR3 DNA: TGTGCCACCTGGGGTCAACCCAATTCACCCCTCCACTTT.

The chain has TRBV12-5 and TRBJ2-3, with 7 nucleotides matching TRBD1. Germline CDR1 reads LGHNT; CDR2 reads FRNRAP. The CDR3 spans 15 residues. V dropped 0 bases and J dropped 6; count of bases not matched to a gene: 6. The CDR3 spells CASGLVQGKRDTQYF. The CDR3 DNA sequence: TGTGCTAGTGGTTTGGTACAGGGGAAGCGCGATACGCAGTATTTT.

The chain carries TRBV27 and TRBJ2-1; 8 positions agree with TRBD1. The DNA end is more similar to TRBJ2-7, so the J call may be wrong. The CDR3 totals 19 residues. Germline lookup yields CDR1 MNHEY and CDR2 SMNVEV (reference sequence). The CDR3 nucleotides are TGTGCCAGCAGTCCACCCCCGACAGGGGTTTTAAGCTCCTACAATGAGCAGTACTTC. This encodes CASSPPPTGVLSSYNEQYF.

Regarding this clonotype: A read error may produce the germline difference seen at one junction end. The chain recombines TRBV4-2 with TRBJ2-4, with D hard to call. This CDR3 has 15 residues. The germline CDR1 and CDR2 sequences are LGHNA and YNFKEQ. The CDR3 spells CAGSQVVGAKNIQYF. CDR3 sequence (DNA): TGTGCCGGCAGCCAAGTTGTGGGGGCCAAAAACATTCAGTACTTC.

This rearrangement joins TRBV27 to TRBJ2-7; D remains ambiguous. CDR3 length equals 15 residues. CDR1 is MNHEY, CDR2 SMNVEV, per germline (reference sequence). Trimming left V 2 bases short and J 0 bases short, with 11 bases between. The CDR3 spells CASSLGILSSYEQYF. Here the CDR3 DNA reads TGTGCCAGCAGTTTAGGCATACTAAGCTCCTACGAGCAGTACTTC.

This clonotype turned up a few times. V gene TRBV12-3 or TRBV12-4 combines with J gene TRBJ2-7, with D uncertain. This CDR3 region has 13 residues. Deletions cut 2 bases from V and 6 bases from J, with 11 bases between. In nucleotides, the CDR3 is TGTGCCAGCAGTTTACGTGCCCTCGGCGAGCAGTACTTC. Translating gives CASSLRALGEQYF.

The chain employs TRBV15 and TRBJ1-2, with D possibly being TRBD1 (6 bases). The length of the CDR3 is 17 residues. Trimming stripped 1 base from V and 0 bases from J, with 15 bases between. Germline CDR1 reads LNHNV; CDR2 reads YYDKDF (reference sequence). CDR3 sequence: CATSRVGRGAPNYGYTF. Written as DNA, the CDR3 is TGTGCCACCAGCAGAGTGGGCAGGGGCGCCCCTAACTATGGCTACACCTTC.